One TCR beta chain is described in this entry. Its antigen is unknown. This record belongs to a study of T cells in Graves' hyperthyroidism and ophthalmopathy. Overall study findings and caveats: Peripheral blood also featured most of the thyroid clonotypes expanded above 0.001. The model forecast ophthalmopathy, anticipating it by a median approximately 6 months before onset.

This CDR3 has 13 residues. Trimming left V 4 bases short and J 10 bases short, with 15 bases between. The germline V gene has CDR1 KGHDR and CDR2 SFDVKD. The investigators amplified TCR beta CDR3 regions from RNA transcripts. Initially, a first-round RT-PCR of the TCR CDR3 employed the HTBI primer set. TCRdb re-called the multiplex PCR reads with MiXCR, one entry per CDR3 protein. The sample consists of roughly 500,000 distinct CDR3 sequences, roughly a quarter of them appearing once. The diagnostic basis comprised clinical symptoms, serum thyroxine and TRAb, thyroid ultrasound and orbital computed tomography.

This TCR derives from a woman aged 25 to 39 with Graves' ophthalmopathy. The sequenced sample consisted of blood. The rearrangement links TRBV24-1 to TRBJ1-1; D is possibly TRBD1 (6 bases). The DNA of the CDR3 is TGTGCCACCAGTGACCGAAAACAGGGACCAGCTTTCTTT. Translated, it gives CATSDRKQGPAFF.